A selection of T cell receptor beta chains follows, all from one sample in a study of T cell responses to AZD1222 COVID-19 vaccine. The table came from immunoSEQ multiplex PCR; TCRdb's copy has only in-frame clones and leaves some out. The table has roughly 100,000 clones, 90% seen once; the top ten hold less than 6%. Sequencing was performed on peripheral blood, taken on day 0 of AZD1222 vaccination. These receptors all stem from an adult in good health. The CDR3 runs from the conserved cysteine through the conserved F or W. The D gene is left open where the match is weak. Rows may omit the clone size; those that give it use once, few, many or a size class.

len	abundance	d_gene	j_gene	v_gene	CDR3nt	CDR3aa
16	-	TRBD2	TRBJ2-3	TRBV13	TGTGCCAGCACCCGGGGGGCGGGACTAGAGTCGACGGCGCAGTATTTT	CASTRGAGLESTAQYF
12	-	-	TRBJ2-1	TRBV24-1	TGTGCCACCAGTGATTTGGACAATGAGCAGTTCTTC	CATSDLDNEQFF
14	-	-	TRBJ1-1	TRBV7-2	TGTGCCAGCAGCACCGGACAGATGAACACTGAAGCTTTCTTT	CASSTGQMNTEAFF
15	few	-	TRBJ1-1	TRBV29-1	TGCAGCGTATTCGTGATAAGGCCCAGGAACACTGAAGCTTTCTTT	CSVFVIRPRNTEAFF
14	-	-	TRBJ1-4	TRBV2	TGTGCCAGCAGTTCCCAGGGAAGAGGTGAAAAACTGTTTTTT	CASSSQGRGEKLFF
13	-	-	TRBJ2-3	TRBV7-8	TGTGCCAGCAGCCAAGGCGCCACAGATACGCAGTATTTT	CASSQGATDTQYF
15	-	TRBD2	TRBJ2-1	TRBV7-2	TGTGCCAGCAGCGAATCTAGCGGGAGGGCTGGTGAGCAGTTCTTC	CASSESSGRAGEQFF
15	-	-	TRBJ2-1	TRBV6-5	TGTGCCAGCAGTTATAAGGACCCTTCCTACAATGAGCAGTTCTTC	CASSYKDPSYNEQFF
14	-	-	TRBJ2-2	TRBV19	TGTGCCAGTAGATACCTGGGGGGGCCCGGGGAGCTGTTTTTT	CASRYLGGPGELFF
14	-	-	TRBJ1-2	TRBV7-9	TGTGCCAGCACCTTAGGACGGGCCTCCTATGGCTACACCTTC	CASTLGRASYGYTF
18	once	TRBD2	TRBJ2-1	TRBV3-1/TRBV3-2	TGTGCCAGCAGCCGGGGACTAGCGGGAGGGCTACTTGGCAATGAGCAGTTCTTC	CASSRGLAGGLLGNEQFF
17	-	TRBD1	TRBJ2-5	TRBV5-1	TGCGCCAGCAGCTTGCCTCTTCTCGGACAGGGTAAAGAGACCCAGTACTTC	CASSLPLLGQGKETQYF
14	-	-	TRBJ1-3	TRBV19	TGTGCCACCGCCTTCGGGGGTTTCGGAAACACCATATATTTT	CATAFGGFGNTIYF
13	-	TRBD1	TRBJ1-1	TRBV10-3	TGTGCCATCAAAACCGACAGGGATACTGAAGCTTTCTTT	CAIKTDRDTEAFF
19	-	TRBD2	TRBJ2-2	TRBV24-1	TGTGCCACCAGTGATTCCGGAGCGAGCGGGAGTCGATTTGGCGGGGAGCTGTTTTTT	CATSDSGASGSRFGGELFF
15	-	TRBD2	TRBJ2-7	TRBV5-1	TGCGCCAGCAGCTTGGTTGGTAGCGGGTCCTACGAGCAGTACTTC	CASSLVGSGSYEQYF
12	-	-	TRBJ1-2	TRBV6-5	TGTGCCAGCAGCCACGACAACTATGGCTACACCTTC	CASSHDNYGYTF
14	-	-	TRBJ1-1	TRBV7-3	TGTGCCAGCAGCTTCGGACCCCAGAACACTGAAGCTTTCTTT	CASSFGPQNTEAFF
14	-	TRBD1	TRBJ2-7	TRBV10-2	TGCGCCAGCAAATCCGGGACAGGGCCCTACGAGCAGTACTTC	CASKSGTGPYEQYF
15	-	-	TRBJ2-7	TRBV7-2	TGTGCCAGCAGCTTAGGGCCCCTAGGGCCCTACGAGCAGTACTTC	CASSLGPLGPYEQYF
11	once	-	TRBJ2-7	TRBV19	TGTGCCAGTAGAGGGTGGGACGAGCAGTACTTC	CASRGWDEQYF
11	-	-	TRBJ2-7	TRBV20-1	TGCAGTGCTAGCCGCGTGGGCGAGCAGTACTTC	CSASRVGEQYF
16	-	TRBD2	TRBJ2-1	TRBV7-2	TGTGCCAGCAGCTTAGCGTATAGCGGGAGGGCCCCTGAGCAGTTCTTC	CASSLAYSGRAPEQFF
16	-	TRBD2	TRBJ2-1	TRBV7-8	TGTGCCAGCAGCGCCCTAGCGGGAAGCCCTCGGGATGAGCAGTTCTTC	CASSALAGSPRDEQFF
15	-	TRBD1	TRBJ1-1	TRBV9	TGTGCCAGCAGCTTGCGGACAGGGAGGAACACTGAAGCTTTCTTT	CASSLRTGRNTEAFF
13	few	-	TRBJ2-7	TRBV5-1	TGCGCCAGCAGCTTGGTCGGCCGGTACGAGCAGTACTTC	CASSLVGRYEQYF
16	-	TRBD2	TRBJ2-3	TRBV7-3	TGTGCCAGCAGCTACTTGAGCGGGGGCCGCACAGATACGCAGTATTTT	CASSYLSGGRTDTQYF
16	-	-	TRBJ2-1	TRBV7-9	TGTGCCAGCAGCTCAGCAGGGGCTAGCTCCTACAATGAGCAGTTCTTC	CASSSAGASSYNEQFF
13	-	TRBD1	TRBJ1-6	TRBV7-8	TGTGCCAGCAGCCAGCCAGGGGGCTCACCCCTCCACTTT	CASSQPGGSPLHF
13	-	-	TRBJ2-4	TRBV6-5	TGTGCCAGCAATCCGTTTACCAAAAACATTCAGTACTTC	CASNPFTKNIQYF
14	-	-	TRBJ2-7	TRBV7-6	TGTGCCAGCAGCTTGTCACCGGACAACTACGAGCAGTACTTC	CASSLSPDNYEQYF
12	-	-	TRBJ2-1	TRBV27	TGTGCCAGCAGGAACGGGTACAATGAGCAGTTCTTC	CASRNGYNEQFF
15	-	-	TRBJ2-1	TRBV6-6	TGTGCCAGCATCCAGGGGACCCTCATCTACAATGAGCAGTTCTTC	CASIQGTLIYNEQFF
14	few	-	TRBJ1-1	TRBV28	TGTGCCAGCAGTCGGCTGGACGGGAACACTGAAGCTTTCTTT	CASSRLDGNTEAFF
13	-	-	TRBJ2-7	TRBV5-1	TGCGCCAGCAGCCCCTATAGCACCTACGAGCAGTACTTC	CASSPYSTYEQYF
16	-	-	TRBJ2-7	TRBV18	TGTGCCAGCTCACCACCTTCCGGAGGTGTTACCTACGAGCAGTACTTC	CASSPPSGGVTYEQYF
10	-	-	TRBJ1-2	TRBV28	TGTGCCAGCTCTTCCTATGGCTACACCTTC	CASSSYGYTF